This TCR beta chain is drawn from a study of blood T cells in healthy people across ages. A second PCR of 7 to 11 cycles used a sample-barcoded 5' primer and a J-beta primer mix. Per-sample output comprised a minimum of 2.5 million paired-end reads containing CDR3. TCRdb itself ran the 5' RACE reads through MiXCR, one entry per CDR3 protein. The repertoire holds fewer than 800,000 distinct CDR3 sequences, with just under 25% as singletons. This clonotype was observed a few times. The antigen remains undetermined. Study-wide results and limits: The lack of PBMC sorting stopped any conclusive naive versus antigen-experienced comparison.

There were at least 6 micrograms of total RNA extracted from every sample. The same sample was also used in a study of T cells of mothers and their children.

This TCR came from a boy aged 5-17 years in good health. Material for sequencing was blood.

CDR3 in DNA: TGTGCCAGCAGCCGGGGCGGGGGATCTTCACCCCTCCACTTT. Its protein is CASSRGGGSSPLHF. The genes are TRBV5-5 and TRBJ1-6; possible D gene TRBD1, 5 bases. Per germline, CDR1 SGHKS and CDR2 YYEKEE (reference sequence). The CDR3 is made up of 14 amino acids. V was clipped by 4 bases and J by 9 bases, with 14 bases between them.